This T cell receptor beta chain was sequenced in a study of identical twins. The J segment lost 0 bases and the V segment lost 2 bases, leaving 8 bases of the junction unmatched. The CDR3 has 17 residues. Per germline, CDR1 SGHRS and CDR2 YFSETQ. TCRdb called the 5' RACE reads again in MiXCR, with one record for every CDR3 protein. Of approximately 220,000 distinct CDR3 sequences listed, approximately 9% are singletons. This chain connects TRBV5-1 to TRBJ2-3, with 8 bases matching TRBD2. The sequenced sample was memory (CD45RO+) T cells sorted from blood. This receptor was obtained from a young woman in good health. CDR3 nucleotide sequence: TGCGCCAGCAGCTTAATAAGCGGGAGTATTAGCACAGATACGCAGTATTTT. Translating it yields CASSLISGSISTDTQYF.